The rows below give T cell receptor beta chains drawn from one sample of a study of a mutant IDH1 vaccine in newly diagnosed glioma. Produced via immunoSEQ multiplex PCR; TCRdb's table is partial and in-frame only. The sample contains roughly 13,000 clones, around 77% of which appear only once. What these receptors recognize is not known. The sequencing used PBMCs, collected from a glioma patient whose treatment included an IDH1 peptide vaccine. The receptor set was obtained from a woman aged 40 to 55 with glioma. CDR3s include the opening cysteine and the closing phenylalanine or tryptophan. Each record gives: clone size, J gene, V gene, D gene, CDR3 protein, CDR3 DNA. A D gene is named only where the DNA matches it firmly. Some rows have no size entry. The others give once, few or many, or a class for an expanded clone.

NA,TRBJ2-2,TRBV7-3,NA,CASSSPDRENTGELFF,TGTGCCAGCAGCTCTCCAGACCGAGAGAACACCGGGGAGCTGTTTTTT
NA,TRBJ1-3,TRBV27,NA,CASTSGNTIYF,TGTGCCAGCACGTCTGGAAACACCATATATTTT
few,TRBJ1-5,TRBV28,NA,CASSLVMGQPQHF,TGTGCCAGCAGTTTGGTAATGGGACAGCCCCAGCATTTT
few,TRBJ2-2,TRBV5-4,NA,CASRGVGGELFF,TGTGCCAGCAGAGGGGTAGGCGGGGAGCTGTTTTTT
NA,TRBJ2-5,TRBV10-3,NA,CAISAEGQETQYF,TGTGCCATCAGTGCTGAGGGTCAGGAGACCCAGTACTTC
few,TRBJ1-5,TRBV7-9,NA,CASSRGGGGGSNQPQHF,TGTGCCAGCAGCCGGGGTGGGGGCGGCGGTAGCAATCAGCCCCAGCATTTT
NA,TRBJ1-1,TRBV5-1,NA,CASSLDGMNTEAFF,TGCGCCAGCAGCCTGGACGGTATGAACACTGAAGCTTTCTTT
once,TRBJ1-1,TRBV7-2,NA,CASSSTNTEAFF,TGTGCCAGCAGCTCCACCAACACTGAAGCTTTCTTT
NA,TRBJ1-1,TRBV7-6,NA,CASSLKQGSEAFF,TGTGCCAGCAGCCTAAAACAGGGTTCCGAAGCTTTCTTT
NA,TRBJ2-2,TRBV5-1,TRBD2,CASSPSSSGGATGELFF,TGCGCCAGCAGCCCCTCCTCTAGCGGGGGGGCTACCGGGGAGCTGTTTTTT
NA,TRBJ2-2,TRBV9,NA,CASSVAQGELFF,TGTGCCAGCAGCGTAGCTCAAGGGGAGCTGTTTTTT
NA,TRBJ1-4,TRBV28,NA,CASSPDFRIGNNEKLFF,TGTGCCAGCAGTCCCGATTTTAGAATAGGGAATAATGAAAAACTGTTTTTT
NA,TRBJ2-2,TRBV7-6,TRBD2,CASSVGTSSVGELFF,TGTGCCAGCAGCGTCGGGACTAGTTCGGTCGGGGAGCTGTTTTTT
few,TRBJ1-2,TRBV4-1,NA,CASSQAFRDLNYGYTF,TGCGCCAGCAGCCAAGCCTTCCGGGATCTAAACTATGGCTACACCTTC
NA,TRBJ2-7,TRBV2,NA,CASPGASPIGLYEQYF,TGTGCCAGCCCAGGGGCCAGTCCAATCGGGCTCTACGAGCAGTACTTC
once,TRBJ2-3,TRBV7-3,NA,CASRREPSDTQYF,TGTGCCAGTAGGAGGGAGCCCTCAGATACGCAGTATTTT
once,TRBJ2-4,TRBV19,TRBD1,CASADRGVKNIQYF,TGTGCCAGCGCAGACAGGGGAGTCAAAAACATTCAGTACTTC
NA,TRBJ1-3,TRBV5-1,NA,CASSLGQVSGNTIYF,TGCGCCAGCAGCTTGGGGCAGGTCTCTGGAAACACCATATATTTT
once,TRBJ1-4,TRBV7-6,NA,CASSPDGGPTNEKLFF,TGTGCCAGCAGCCCTGATGGGGGCCCAACTAATGAAAAACTGTTTTTT
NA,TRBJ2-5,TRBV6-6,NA,CASSSTGYETQYF,TGTGCCAGCAGTTCAACAGGGTATGAGACCCAGTACTTC
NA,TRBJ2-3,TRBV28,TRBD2,CASSLVLAGGPRGDTQYF,TGTGCCAGCAGTTTGGTACTAGCGGGAGGGCCTAGGGGAGATACGCAGTATTTT
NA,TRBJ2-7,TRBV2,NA,CASRGGQSYEQYF,TGTGCCAGCAGGGGGGGGCAGTCCTACGAGCAGTACTTC